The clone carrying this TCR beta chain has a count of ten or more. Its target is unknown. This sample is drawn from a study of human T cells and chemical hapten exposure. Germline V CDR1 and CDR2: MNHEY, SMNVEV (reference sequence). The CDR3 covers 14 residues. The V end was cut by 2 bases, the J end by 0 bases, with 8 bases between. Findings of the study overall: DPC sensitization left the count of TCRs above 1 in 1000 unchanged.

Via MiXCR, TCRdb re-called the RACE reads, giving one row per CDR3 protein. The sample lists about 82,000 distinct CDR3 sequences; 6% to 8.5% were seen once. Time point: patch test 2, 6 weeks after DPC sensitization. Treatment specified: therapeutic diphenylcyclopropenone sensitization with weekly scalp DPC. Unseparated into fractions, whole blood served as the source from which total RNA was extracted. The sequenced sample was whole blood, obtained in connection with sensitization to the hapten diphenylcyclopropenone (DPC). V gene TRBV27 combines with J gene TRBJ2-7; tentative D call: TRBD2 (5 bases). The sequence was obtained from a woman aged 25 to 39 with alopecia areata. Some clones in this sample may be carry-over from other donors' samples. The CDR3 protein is CASSLTGNSYEQYF. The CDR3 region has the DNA TGTGCCAGCAGTTTAACCGGGAACTCCTACGAGCAGTACTTC.